Included here is one TCR beta chain sequence, with context. Germline assignment: CDR1 LNHDA and CDR2 SQIVND (reference sequence). Trimming cost V 7 bases and J 5 bases, with 17 bases left between them. The CDR3 spans 14 residues. Study processing details: Amplification of reference gene primers was used by the study to estimate nucleated cell counts. The protocol was immunoSEQ multiplex PCR, while the TCRdb copy is restricted to in-frame clones and leaves out a portion. That table supplies the V and J calls and clone size; D and trimming were determined from the DNA. The profile covers about 190,000 clones, with almost 80% appearing a single time and less than 30% taken by the ten largest. This sample is drawn from a study of blood T cell repertoires in COVID-19. Study-level information: The study drew acute and convalescent COVID-19 samples from the United States, Italy and Spain. T cells, B-cell-depleted T cells, or PBMCs provided the cDNA or gDNA that served as material.

Sequenced sample: peripheral blood. V is TRBV19 and J is TRBJ2-5; D uncertain. The receptor's source is a woman aged 70-85 years with acute or convalescent COVID-19. The CDR3 DNA is TGTGCCAGTACTCTTTCATCGAGTCTCGAGACCCAGTACTTC. Translation gives CASTLSSSLETQYF.